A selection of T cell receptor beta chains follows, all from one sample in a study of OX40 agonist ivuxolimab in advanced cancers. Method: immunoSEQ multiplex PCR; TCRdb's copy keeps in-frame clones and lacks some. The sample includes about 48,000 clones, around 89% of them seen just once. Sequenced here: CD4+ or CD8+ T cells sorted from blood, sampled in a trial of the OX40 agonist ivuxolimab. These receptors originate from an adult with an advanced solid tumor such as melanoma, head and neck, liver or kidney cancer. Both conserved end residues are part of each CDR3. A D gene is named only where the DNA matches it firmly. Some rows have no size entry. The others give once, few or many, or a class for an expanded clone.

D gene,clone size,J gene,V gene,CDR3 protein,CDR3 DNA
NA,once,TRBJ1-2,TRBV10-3,CAISEGRQGEYGYTF,TGTGCCATCAGTGAAGGTCGTCAGGGAGAATATGGCTACACCTTC
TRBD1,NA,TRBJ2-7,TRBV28,CASSLHRGSYEQYF,TGTGCCAGCAGTTTACACAGGGGCTCCTACGAGCAGTACTTC
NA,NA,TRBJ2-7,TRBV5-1,CASSLALRADEQYF,TGCGCCAGCAGCTTGGCTCTCAGGGCCGACGAGCAGTACTTC
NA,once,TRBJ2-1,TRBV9,CASSFMGYNEQFF,TGTGCCAGCAGCTTCATGGGTTACAATGAGCAGTTCTTC
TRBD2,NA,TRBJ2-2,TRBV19,CASSIVSSGSGLFF,TGTGCCAGTAGTATAGTTTCTAGCGGGAGCGGGCTGTTTTTT
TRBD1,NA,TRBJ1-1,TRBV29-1,CSVGGFLSGQLMNTEAFF,TGCAGCGTTGGAGGATTTCTCTCGGGACAGCTTATGAACACTGAAGCTTTCTTT
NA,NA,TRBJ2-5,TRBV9,CASSVARTTSQETQYF,TGTGCCAGCAGCGTAGCACGGACAACTTCCCAAGAGACCCAGTACTTC
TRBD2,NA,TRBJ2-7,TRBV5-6,CASSPGLLASYEQYF,TGTGCCAGCAGCCCCGGGTTACTAGCGTCCTACGAGCAGTACTTC
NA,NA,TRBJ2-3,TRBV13,CASTPPGLSTDTQYF,TGTGCCAGCACCCCACCGGGACTTTCGACAGATACGCAGTATTTT
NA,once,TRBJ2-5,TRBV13,CASSLAGGETQYF,TGTGCCAGCAGCTTAGCTGGGGGAGAGACCCAGTACTTC
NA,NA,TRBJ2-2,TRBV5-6,CASSPRSWQKNTGELFF,TGTGCCAGCAGCCCCCGGTCGTGGCAGAAGAACACCGGGGAGCTGTTTTTT